This T cell receptor beta chain was sequenced for a study of T cell repertoires in ileal Crohn's disease. Study-level background: Operated complications were stricturing disease (roughly 60%) and penetrating disease (approximately 39%).

The CDR3 is made up of 15 amino acids. The J segment lost 2 bases and the V segment lost 6 bases, leaving 4 bases of the junction unmatched. Germline CDR1 is LNHNV and CDR2 is YYDKDF (reference sequence). The assay was immunoSEQ multiplex PCR, and TCRdb's table has in-frame clones only and misses some. The data hold 1,000 to 1,500 clones, with over 85% observed a single time. What was sequenced was ileal tissue. The receptor's source is an adult with Crohn's disease. The V call is TRBV15, the J call TRBJ1-6; TRBD1 aligns across 7 bases. CDR3 residues: CATRMTGTYNSPLHF. Written as DNA, the CDR3 is TGTGCCACCAGGATGACAGGGACCTATAATTCACCCCTCCACTTT. The whole variable domain, filled in from reference TRBV15 and TRBJ1-6, reads DAMVIQNPRYQVTQFGKPVTLSCSQTLNHNVMYWYQQKSSQAPKLLFHYYDKDFNNEADTPDNFQSRRPNTSFCFLDIRSPGLGDTAMYLCATRMTGTYNSPLHFGNGTRLTVT.